This T cell receptor beta chain emerged from a study of OX40 agonist ivuxolimab in advanced cancers. In terms of the full investigation: Ivuxolimab was an agonistic, fully human IgG2 monoclonal antibody directed against OX40 (CD134), a costimulatory receptor. The paper covers the monotherapy dose-escalation part of the phase I ivuxolimab trial, which included N ≈ 50 patients. Among the approximately 50 dose-escalation patients, some 20 had hepatocellular carcinoma, approximately 15 melanoma, 9 renal cell carcinoma and 9 head and neck cancer. Prior anti-PD-1, anti-PD-L1 or anti-CTLA-4 therapy was permitted, and checkpoint inhibitors had been received by about 37% of dose-escalation patients. The point of sequencing TCRbeta in the periphery was to test whether ivuxolimab changed TCR sequence diversity and drove clonal T-cell expansion. Intravenous ivuxolimab was administered to patients every 2 weeks at six dose levels: 0.01, 0.1, 0.3, 1.5, 3 and 10 mg/kg. The dose-escalation cohort was roughly 83% male with a mean age of about 60 years, ranging from roughly 23 to 90. Partial responses occurred in three dose-escalation patients: two with cutaneous melanoma and one with hepatocellular carcinoma.

After removal of 2 bases from V and 2 bases from J, the junction retains 9 bases not matched to a gene. Measured from the cysteine to the phenylalanine, the CDR3 is 18 residues long. Only the CDR3 portion is preserved as DNA: 54 bases, with reading frame beginning at the first base. The germline V gene specifies SGDLS as CDR1 and YYNGEE as CDR2. For sequencing of the TCRbeta CDR3 region, genomic DNA was extracted from the sorted cells. The immunoSEQ Assay was used to sequence the TCRbeta CDR3 regions. TCRdb's version of the immuneACCESS table is confined to in-frame rearrangements and falls short of the full clone set. An unresolved V gene accounts for under half of the shortfall where checked; the remainder is of unknown origin. The sample table lists just over 40,000 clones, more than 75% of them with a count of one. Roughly 3.7% of the sample rests with the top ten. Patients with a history of autoimmune disease or receiving systemic immunosuppression were excluded from the trial. Peripheral blood for TCR sequencing was collected from all dose cohorts at baseline, on cycle 4 day 1, and on cycle 7 day 1. The samples were drawn from a first-in-human, open-label, multicenter phase I dose-escalation trial of ivuxolimab. Adults with locally advanced or metastatic melanoma, renal cell, hepatocellular, or head and neck squamous cell carcinoma were enrolled in the trial. Before TCR sequencing, CD4+ and CD8+ T cells were separately sorted from peripheral blood.

Results the study describes overall, beyond this receptor: At doses of 0.1 to 3.0 mg/kg, clonal expansion of both CD4+ and CD8+ T cells in blood was seen between baseline and week 6. After ivuxolimab, CD8+ T cells had more expanded clones than CD4+ T cells on average. In partial responders in the 0.1-3.0 mg/kg groups, normalized peripheral clonal expansion was found to be among the lowest, especially among CD8+ T cells. Low levels of normalized T-cell clonal expansion were also shown by some nonresponding patients. Antigen specificity was not determined for the clonally expanded peripheral T cells.

Worth noting for this clone: There is no known antigen for this receptor. One base away there is no much larger clone; base qualities are not given.

The clonotype comes from an adult with an advanced solid tumor such as melanoma, head and neck, liver or kidney cancer. Sequenced material: CD4+ or CD8+ T cells sorted from blood, taken in a trial of the OX40 agonist ivuxolimab. The chain joins TRBV9 to TRBJ2-6, with 8 bases in between that match TRBD1. The bases read TGTGCCAGCAGCGTCGCCAGGACAGGGCAAGCTGGGGCCAACGTCCTGACTTTC. Translated, this is CASSVARTGQAGANVLTF.